A selection of T cell receptor beta chains follows, all from one sample in a study of blood T cell repertoires in COVID-19. Using immunoSEQ multiplex PCR, the repertoire was profiled, and TCRdb retains in-frame clones only, with some absent. This sample has around 89,000 clones, with approximately 90% found just once. Source material: peripheral blood. The receptors shown here come from a middle-aged man with acute or convalescent COVID-19. Each CDR3 is given with its conserved first and last residue. D genes are given only for firm matches. Rows may omit the clone size; those that give it use once, few, many or a size class.

clone size	J gene	D gene	V gene	CDR3 DNA	CDR3 protein
once	TRBJ2-4	TRBD2	TRBV7-3	TGTGCCAGCAGCGAGGGACTAGCGGGGGGAAACATTCAGTACTTC	CASSEGLAGGNIQYF
once	TRBJ1-6	NA	TRBV27	TGTGCCAGCAGTTTTCGGCAGGCTAATTCACCCCTCCACTTT	CASSFRQANSPLHF
NA	TRBJ2-2	NA	TRBV10-3	TGTGCCATCAAGGGGAGACAGGCAAACACCGGGGAGCTGTTTTTT	CAIKGRQANTGELFF
NA	TRBJ2-3	NA	TRBV7-3	TGTGCCAGCAGCCCCCAACGGGCTGGAGGAGATACGCAGTATTTT	CASSPQRAGGDTQYF
NA	TRBJ2-5	NA	TRBV24-1	TGTGCCACCAGTGATTCTACAGGGAATGTAATGGAGACCCAGTACTTC	CATSDSTGNVMETQYF
NA	TRBJ1-4	NA	TRBV5-1	TGCGCCAGCAGTCCTCTTGCAACTAATGAAAAACTGTTTTTT	CASSPLATNEKLFF
NA	TRBJ1-1	NA	TRBV30	TGTGCCTGGAGTGATCGACAGGCCTGGGAAGCTTTCTTT	CAWSDRQAWEAFF
NA	TRBJ2-1	TRBD2	TRBV4-2	TGTGCCAGCAGGAAGGACGCTAGCGGGGGGAACAATGAGCAGTTCTTC	CASRKDASGGNNEQFF
NA	TRBJ1-3	NA	TRBV6-5	TGTGCCAGCAGTTACTCGTCTAACTCTGGAAACACCATATATTTT	CASSYSSNSGNTIYF
NA	TRBJ1-1	NA	TRBV7-9	TGTGCCAGCAGCTTGGTACCACCGGGGACTGAAGCTTTCTTT	CASSLVPPGTEAFF
NA	TRBJ1-5	NA	TRBV19	TGTGCCAGTAACCGGTTAGAGGGACAGCCCCAGCATTTT	CASNRLEGQPQHF
NA	TRBJ2-6	NA	TRBV2	TGTGCCAGCAGGCCCCCGGGTCCACTTTCTGGGGCCAACGTCCTGACTTTC	CASRPPGPLSGANVLTF
NA	TRBJ2-1	NA	TRBV5-1	TGCGCCAGCAGCTTGACAGTTGAGCAGTTCTTC	CASSLTVEQFF
NA	TRBJ1-4	NA	TRBV11-2	TGTGCCAGCAGCCTGTGGGGAGATGAAAAACTGTTTTTT	CASSLWGDEKLFF
NA	TRBJ2-7	NA	TRBV12-3/TRBV12-4	TGTGCCAGCAGTTTGAGGGAGCACTACGAGCAGTACTTC	CASSLREHYEQYF
few	TRBJ2-2	TRBD2	TRBV28	TGTGCCAGCCGCCCGACTAGGAGCGGGGGGGTCACCGGGGAGCTGTTTTTT	CASRPTRSGGVTGELFF
NA	TRBJ2-2	NA	TRBV5-1	TGCGCCAGCAGCTTAAGCCCGGGTGTCACCGGGGAGCTGTTTTTT	CASSLSPGVTGELFF
NA	TRBJ1-1	TRBD1	TRBV5-6	TGTGCCAGCAGCACGGGACAGGGGGTGACTGAAGCTTTCTTT	CASSTGQGVTEAFF
NA	TRBJ2-1	TRBD1	TRBV19	TGTGCCAGTAGTACGACAGGGGGTACCAATGAGCAGTTCTTC	CASSTTGGTNEQFF
NA	TRBJ2-1	TRBD1	TRBV13	TGTGCCAGCAGCTCACGGACAGGGTCCTACAATGAGCAGTTCTTC	CASSSRTGSYNEQFF
NA	TRBJ2-3	TRBD2	TRBV5-4	TGTGCCAGCAGCTGGGGGACTAGCGGGGTTCTAAGCACAGATACGCAGTATTTT	CASSWGTSGVLSTDTQYF
NA	TRBJ1-6	TRBD1	TRBV14	TGTGCCAGCAGCCCCTCACAGGGGTATAATTCACCCCTCCACTTT	CASSPSQGYNSPLHF
NA	TRBJ2-7	TRBD2	TRBV3-1/TRBV3-2	TGTGCCAGCAGCCAAGGACTAGCGGGGGCCTACTTCTCCTACGAGCAGTACTTC	CASSQGLAGAYFSYEQYF
NA	TRBJ1-6	TRBD1	TRBV18	TGTGCCAGCTCACCGACAGGGGGTAATTCACCCCTCCACTTT	CASSPTGGNSPLHF
NA	TRBJ2-3	TRBD1	TRBV9	TGTGCCAGCAGCGCTACAGGGGTTAGCACAGATACGCAGTATTTT	CASSATGVSTDTQYF
NA	TRBJ1-6	TRBD1	TRBV19	TGTGCCAGTAGTAGGGGGACAGCGCAAAATTCACCCCTCCACTTT	CASSRGTAQNSPLHF
NA	TRBJ1-1	TRBD1	TRBV3-1/TRBV3-2	TGTGCCAGCAGCCAGACAGGGCTTGAAGCTTTCTTT	CASSQTGLEAFF
NA	TRBJ1-1	NA	TRBV27	TGTGCCAGCAGTTTATCGGAGATTGGAGCTGAAGCTTTCTTT	CASSLSEIGAEAFF
NA	TRBJ1-4	TRBD1	TRBV7-8	TGTGCCAGCAGCTCGACAGGGATTAATGAAAAACTGTTTTTT	CASSSTGINEKLFF
NA	TRBJ1-6	NA	TRBV6-5	TGTGCCAGCAGTTATCAGTCTTATAATTCACCCCTCCACTTT	CASSYQSYNSPLHF
NA	TRBJ1-2	TRBD1	TRBV10-3	TGTGCCATCAGTGGACAGGGGGTGAACTATGGCTACACCTTC	CAISGQGVNYGYTF
few	TRBJ1-1	NA	TRBV6-6	TGTGCCATACTCCAGCAGGGCCGAAGGAACACTGAAGCTTTCTTT	CAILQQGRRNTEAFF
NA	TRBJ1-6	NA	TRBV28	TGTGCCAGCGTACCAGGACAGCTTATCCATTCACCCCTCCACTTT	CASVPGQLIHSPLHF
NA	TRBJ1-5	NA	TRBV27	TGTGCCAGCAGTATATCCCCTAATAGCAATCAGCCCCAGCATTTT	CASSISPNSNQPQHF
NA	TRBJ2-5	TRBD2	TRBV28	TGTGCCAGCAGTTTTCGACTAGCGGGCCAAGAGACCCAGTACTTC	CASSFRLAGQETQYF
NA	TRBJ1-4	TRBD1	TRBV4-1	TGCGCCAGCAGGCGGACAGGGGGTAATGAAAAACTGTTTTTT	CASRRTGGNEKLFF
NA	TRBJ2-1	NA	TRBV7-2	TGTGCCAGCAGCTTGGACAGAGCATCCTACAATGAGCAGTTCTTC	CASSLDRASYNEQFF
NA	TRBJ2-1	TRBD2	TRBV9	TGTGCCAGCAGCTTGACTAGCGGGGGATTCAATGAGCAGTTCTTC	CASSLTSGGFNEQFF
NA	TRBJ1-3	NA	TRBV28	TGTGCCAGCCTCCCGGGCAGGGCGGCAAACACCATATATTTT	CASLPGRAANTIYF
NA	TRBJ2-4	NA	TRBV6-1	TGTGCCAGCAGTGACCGTCTAGCCAAAAACATTCAGTACTTC	CASSDRLAKNIQYF
NA	TRBJ2-2	NA	TRBV2	TGTGCCAGCAGTGTGCGGGCCCCCACCGGGGAGCTGTTTTTT	CASSVRAPTGELFF
NA	TRBJ2-1	TRBD2	TRBV5-1	TGCGCCAGCAGCTCGGGGCCGCGGGGGGGAGGCAATGAGCAGTTCTTC	CASSSGPRGGGNEQFF
NA	TRBJ1-2	TRBD1	TRBV12-3/TRBV12-4	TGTGCCAGCAGTTTTCAAAGGGGGCTCGGCTACACCTTC	CASSFQRGLGYTF
NA	TRBJ1-2	NA	TRBV19	TGTGCCAGCCTGGGGGGGCAACCATATGGCTACACCTTC	CASLGGQPYGYTF
few	TRBJ2-7	TRBD2	TRBV29-1	TGCAGCGTTAGTGGACTAGCGGGGGCCGCAGTCTACGAGCAGTACTTC	CSVSGLAGAAVYEQYF
NA	TRBJ1-1	NA	TRBV7-2	TGTGCCAGCAGCCGGGTTCTGAACACTGAAGCTTTCTTT	CASSRVLNTEAFF